The source of this T cell receptor (beta chain) is a study of T cell repertoires in cytomegalovirus infection. Study in general: Both recently identified HLA-C-restricted and well-studied HLA-B-restricted CMV epitopes were used in the study. Both a matching HLA type and CMV infection were indicated by public TCR beta signatures.

There are 15 residues in the CDR3. Germline CDR1 is SGHVS and CDR2 is FNYEAQ. V dropped 5 bases and J dropped 1 base, with 13 bases sitting between them. Study-level findings and limits: Identification of carriers of CMV plus the relevant HLA was achieved through cumulative public TCR beta family frequency. HLA-C-restricted CMV clonotypes gave the most frequent clonotype in two of eight donors.

TCRdb recomputed calls from the reads with MiXCR, one row per CDR3 protein. The sample includes some 590,000 distinct CDR3 sequences, just under 40% seen only once; the top ten take around 46%. With regard to this clonotype: Its antigen remains unidentified.

This clonotype was obtained from a human donor in good health (CMV status not recorded). Some clones in this sample may be carry-over from other donors' samples. This rearrangement joins TRBV7-6 to TRBJ2-3; TRBD1 might be the D (5 bases). Sample: cultured PBMCs, taken from culture after CMV antigen stimulation. The CDR3 protein is CASSPVLGGTDTQYF. Written as DNA, the CDR3 is TGTGCCAGCAGCCCGGTTTTAGGGGGCACAGATACGCAGTATTTT.